The T cell receptor (beta chain) described here comes from a study of cytomegalovirus exposure and HLA in healthy donors. At the level of the study: Among about 179 million T cells, an earlier analysis found 117 million unique TCR beta sequences.

Vbeta (60) and Jbeta (13) primers were used in the PCR. Measured with immunoSEQ multiplex PCR; TCRdb has only the in-frame clones, and not every one. The repertoire includes 150,000 to 200,000 clones, 79% of them detected once, and about 2.5% sits in the top ten. Study results and caveats: Generally TCR sequences proved uncommon, though certain public TCRs appeared in numerous donors.

Remarks on this clone: Its antigen is unidentified.

Participants comprised healthy donors of bone marrow. The CDR3 has 13 residues. Germline V CDR1 and CDR2: LNHDA, SQIVND (reference sequence). J gave up 5 bases and V 9 bases, and 2 bases lay outside the gene matches. Sequencing input: PBMCs. This clonotype was obtained from a woman aged 45 to 65 in good health and CMV-seronegative. The chain has TRBV19 and TRBJ1-4; 11 nucleotides line up with TRBD1. DNA of the CDR3: TGTGCCAGCGGGACAGGGGGAAATGAAAAACTGTTTTTT. It is translated as CASGTGGNEKLFF.